This TCR beta chain came from a study of T cell repertoires in cytomegalovirus infection. Study-level background: Used in the study were CMV epitopes, some recently identified and HLA-C-restricted, others well-studied and HLA-B-restricted. A matching HLA type, together with CMV infection, was signaled by public TCR beta signatures.

The table lists this clonotype with many counts. Its cognate antigen is unknown. This CDR3 spans 14 amino acids. V lost 2 bases, J lost 1 base, and 7 bases lay in between. A single record per CDR3 protein comes from TCRdb applying MiXCR to the reads. The repertoire includes some 500,000 distinct CDR3 sequences, 30% to 35% of them detected once, and roughly a sixth sits in the top ten. Overall study results and limits: There were HLA-C-restricted CMV-specific TCR beta clonotypes dominating the ex vivo response.

Source: cultured PBMCs, taken from culture after CMV antigen stimulation. The chain combines TRBV12-3 or TRBV12-4 with TRBJ2-3, with D perhaps TRBD2 (5 bases). This receptor was obtained from a human donor in good health (CMV status not recorded). Some clones in this sample may be carry-over from other donors' samples. This CDR3 reads CASSLQEGTDTQYF. The CDR3 DNA reads as TGTGCCAGCAGTTTACAGGAGGGCACAGATACGCAGTATTTT.